The rows below give T cell receptor beta chains drawn from one sample of a study of blood T cell repertoires in COVID-19. The repertoire was sequenced with immunoSEQ multiplex PCR; TCRdb's copy has only in-frame clones and lacks some. The table includes 150,000 to 200,000 clones, over 70% detected once. The specimen sequenced was PBMCs or T cells enriched from blood (not recorded which). These receptors came from a man in his fifties who had recovered from COVID-19. CDR3s include the opening cysteine and the closing phenylalanine or tryptophan. A D gene is named only where the DNA matches it firmly. Rows give clone size only sometimes, using once, few, many, or a class for an expanded clone.

.	18	TRBV5-1	TRBJ2-2	.	CASSPDLAGSFRGGELFF	TGCGCCAGCAGCCCGGACCTCGCTGGCAGCTTCAGGGGCGGGGAGCTGTTTTTT
TRBD1	19	TRBV7-9	TRBJ2-7	.	CASSLRGGFGGSLSYEQYF	TGTGCCAGCAGCTTACGAGGGGGCTTCGGTGGGAGCCTCTCCTACGAGCAGTACTTC
.	16	TRBV19	TRBJ1-4	.	CASSLGGRATNEKLFF	TGTGCCAGTAGTCTGGGAGGGAGAGCAACTAATGAAAAACTGTTTTTT
.	15	TRBV24-1	TRBJ2-5	.	CATSDDAGMGETQYF	TGTGCCACCAGTGATGACGCAGGGATGGGGGAGACCCAGTACTTC
.	15	TRBV7-9	TRBJ1-2	.	CASSLGAQANYGYTF	TGTGCCAGCAGCTTAGGGGCACAAGCTAACTATGGCTACACCTTC
.	13	TRBV7-8	TRBJ2-7	.	CASSQQSLNEQYF	TGTGCCAGCAGCCAACAGTCGCTCAACGAGCAGTACTTC
.	13	TRBV10-2	TRBJ1-2	.	CASSEAGVYGYTF	TGCGCCAGCAGTGAGGCAGGGGTGTATGGCTACACCTTC
TRBD1	15	TRBV27	TRBJ2-7	.	CASSFRTGEGYEQYF	TGTGCCAGCAGTTTTCGGACAGGTGAGGGGTACGAGCAGTACTTC
.	15	TRBV28	TRBJ1-2	.	CAIRPREGFNYGYTF	TGTGCCATCCGCCCCCGGGAGGGATTTAACTATGGCTACACCTTC
TRBD1	21	TRBV4-1	TRBJ2-3	.	CASSQEWGSRDRGHHTDTQYF	TGCGCCAGCAGCCAAGAGTGGGGTTCCCGGGACAGGGGCCACCACACAGATACGCAGTATTTT
.	14	TRBV19	TRBJ2-7	few	CASSRQAGNYEQYF	TGTGCCAGTAGCCGTCAGGCGGGTAACTACGAGCAGTACTTC